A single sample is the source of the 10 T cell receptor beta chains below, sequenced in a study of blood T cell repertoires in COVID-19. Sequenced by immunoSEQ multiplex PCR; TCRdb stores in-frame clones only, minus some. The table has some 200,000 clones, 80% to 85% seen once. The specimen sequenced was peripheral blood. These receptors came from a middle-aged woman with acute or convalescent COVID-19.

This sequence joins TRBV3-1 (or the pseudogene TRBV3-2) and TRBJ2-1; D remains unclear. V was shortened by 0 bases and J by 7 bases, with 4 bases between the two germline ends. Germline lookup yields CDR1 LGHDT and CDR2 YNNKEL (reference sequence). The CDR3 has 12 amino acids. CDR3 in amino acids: CASSQELNEQFF. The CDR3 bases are TGTGCCAGCAGCCAAGAACTTAATGAGCAGTTCTTC.

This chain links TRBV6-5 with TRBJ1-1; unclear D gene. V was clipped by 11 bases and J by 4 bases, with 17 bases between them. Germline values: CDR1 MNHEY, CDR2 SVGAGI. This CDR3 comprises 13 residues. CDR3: CAGIRRGSTEAFF. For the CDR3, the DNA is TGTGCCGGGATCCGACGGGGAAGCACTGAAGCTTTCTTT.

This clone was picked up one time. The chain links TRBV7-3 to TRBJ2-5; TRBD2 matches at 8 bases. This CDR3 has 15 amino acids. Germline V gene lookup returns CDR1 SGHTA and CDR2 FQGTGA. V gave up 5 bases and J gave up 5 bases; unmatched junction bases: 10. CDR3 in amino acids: CASSPAGGGRETQYF. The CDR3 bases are TGTGCCAGCAGCCCCGCGGGGGGAGGGCGGGAGACCCAGTACTTC.

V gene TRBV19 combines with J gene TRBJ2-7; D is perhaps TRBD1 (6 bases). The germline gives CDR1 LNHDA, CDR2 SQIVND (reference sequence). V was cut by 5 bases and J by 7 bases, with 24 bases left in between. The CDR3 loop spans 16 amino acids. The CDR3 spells CASSPDRSTGQGEQYF. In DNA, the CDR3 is TGTGCCAGTAGTCCCGACAGGAGCACCGGGCAGGGAGAGCAGTACTTC.

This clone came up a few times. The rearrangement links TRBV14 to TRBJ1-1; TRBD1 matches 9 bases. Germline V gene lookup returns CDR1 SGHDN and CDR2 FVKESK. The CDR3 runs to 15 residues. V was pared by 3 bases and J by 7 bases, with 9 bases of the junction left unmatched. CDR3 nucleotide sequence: TGTGCCAGCAGCCAGAACAGGGGGCGAGAAGGTGAAGCTTTCTTT. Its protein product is CASSQNRGREGEAFF. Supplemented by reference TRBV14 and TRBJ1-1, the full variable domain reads EAGVTQFPSHSVIEKGQTVTLRCDPISGHDNLYWYRRVMGKEIKFLLHFVKESKQDESGMPNNRFLAERTGGTYSTLKVQPAELEDSGVYFCASSQNRGREGEAFFGQGTRLTVV.

CDR3 region: CASSQDRAGETQYF. The CDR3 region has the DNA TGTGCCAGCAGCCAAGATAGGGCGGGAGAGACCCAGTACTTC. The gene calls are TRBV4-2 and TRBJ2-5, with D possibly being TRBD2 (5 bases). The CDR3 is made up of 14 amino acids. The germline gives CDR1 LGHNA, CDR2 YNFKEQ. Trimming removed 0 bases at V and 4 bases at J, with 9 bases between.

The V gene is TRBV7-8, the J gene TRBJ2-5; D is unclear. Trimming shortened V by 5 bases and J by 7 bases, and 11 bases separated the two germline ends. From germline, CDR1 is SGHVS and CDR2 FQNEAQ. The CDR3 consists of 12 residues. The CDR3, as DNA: TGTGCCAGCAGCCCCTCACCAGGGACCCAGTACTTC. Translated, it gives CASSPSPGTQYF.

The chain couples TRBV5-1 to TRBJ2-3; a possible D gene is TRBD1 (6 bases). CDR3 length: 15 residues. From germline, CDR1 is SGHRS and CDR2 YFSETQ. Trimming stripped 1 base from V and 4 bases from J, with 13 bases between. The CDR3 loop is CASSLFGTSADTQYF. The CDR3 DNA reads TGCGCCAGCAGCTTGTTTGGGACAAGTGCAGATACGCAGTATTTT. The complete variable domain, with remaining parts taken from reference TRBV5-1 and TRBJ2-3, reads KAGVTQTPRYLIKTRGQQVTLSCSPISGHRSVSWYQQTPGQGLQFLFEYFSETQRNKGNFPGRFSGRQFSNSRSEMNVSTLELGDSALYLCASSLFGTSADTQYFGPGTRLTVL.

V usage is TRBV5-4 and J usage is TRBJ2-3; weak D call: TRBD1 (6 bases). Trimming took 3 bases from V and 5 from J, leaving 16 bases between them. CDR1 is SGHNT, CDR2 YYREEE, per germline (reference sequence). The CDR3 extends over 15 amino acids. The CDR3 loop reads CASSSGGQMRDTQYF. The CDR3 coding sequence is TGTGCCAGCAGCTCAGGTGGACAGATGAGAGATACGCAGTATTTT.

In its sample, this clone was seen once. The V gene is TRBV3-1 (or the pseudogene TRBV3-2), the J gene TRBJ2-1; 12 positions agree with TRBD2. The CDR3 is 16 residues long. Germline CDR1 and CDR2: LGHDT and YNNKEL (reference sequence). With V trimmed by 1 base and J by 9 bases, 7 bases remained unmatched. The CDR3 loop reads CASSQAASGRAIEQFF. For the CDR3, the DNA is TGTGCCAGCAGCCAAGCGGCTAGCGGGAGGGCCATTGAGCAGTTCTTC.